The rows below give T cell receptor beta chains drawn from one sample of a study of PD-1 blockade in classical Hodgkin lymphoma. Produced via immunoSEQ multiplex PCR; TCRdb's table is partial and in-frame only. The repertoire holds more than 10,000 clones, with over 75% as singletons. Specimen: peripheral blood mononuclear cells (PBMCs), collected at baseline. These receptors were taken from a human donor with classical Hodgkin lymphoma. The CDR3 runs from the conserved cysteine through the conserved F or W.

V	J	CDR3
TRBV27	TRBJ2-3	CASSVLGLAGRTDTQYF
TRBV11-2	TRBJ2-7	CASSLQYEQYF
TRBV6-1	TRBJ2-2	CASSEAGGPTGELFF
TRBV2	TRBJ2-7	CASPRDRVYEQYF
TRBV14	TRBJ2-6	CASSPRGGSSGANVLTF
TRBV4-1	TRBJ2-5	CASSPIQGVQETQYF
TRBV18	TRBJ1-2	CASSRGSYGYTF
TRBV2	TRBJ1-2	CASPGRGLNYGYTF
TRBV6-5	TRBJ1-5	CASSPLDGSNQPQHF
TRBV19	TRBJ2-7	CASSIDVGGEQYF
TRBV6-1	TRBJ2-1	CASSEAQTSGRASSYNEQFF
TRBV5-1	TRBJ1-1	CASRTGEGTEAFF
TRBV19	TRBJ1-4	CASSQAALPGEKLFF
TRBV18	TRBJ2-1	CASSQTVGSYNEQFF
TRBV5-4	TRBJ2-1	CASSETFYNEQFF
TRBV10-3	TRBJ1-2	CAISPGGGYTF
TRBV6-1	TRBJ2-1	CASTNRERGYNEQFF
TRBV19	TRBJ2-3	CASSLGLSTDTQYF
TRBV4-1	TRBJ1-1	CASSQGVGGTEAFF
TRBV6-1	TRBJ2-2	CASSVSGGFGGELFF
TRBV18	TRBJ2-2	CASSQHIAGGTGELFF
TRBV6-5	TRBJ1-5	CASRKTGTGPQHF
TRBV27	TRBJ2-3	CASSLSTLRVTDTQYF
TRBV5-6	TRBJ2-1	CASSPVDRSQFF
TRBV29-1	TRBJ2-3	CSATQGTGPDTQYF
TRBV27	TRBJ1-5	CASSPLGQPQHF
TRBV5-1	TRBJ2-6	CASSLGPRSSGANVLTF
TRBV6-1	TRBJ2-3	CASSRTDTQYF
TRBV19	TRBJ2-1	CASSIRGFSGISYNEQFF
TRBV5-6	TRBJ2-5	CASSLAGALPGKTQYF
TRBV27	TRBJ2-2	CASSSQRVLRTGELFF
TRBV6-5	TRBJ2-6	CASSYRGAGNVLTF
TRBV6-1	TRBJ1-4	CASSEIKREKLFF
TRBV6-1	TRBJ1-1	CASSATPNTEAFF
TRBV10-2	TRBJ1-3	CASRGTGTSGNTIYF
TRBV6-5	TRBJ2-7	CAIGQGGYEQYF
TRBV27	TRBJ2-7	CASSMPGLAGGPDYEQYF
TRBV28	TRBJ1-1	CASSLGGFEAFF
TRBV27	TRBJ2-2	CASSPLSLAYTGELFF
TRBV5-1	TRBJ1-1	CASSLEVRGSTEAFF
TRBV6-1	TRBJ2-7	CASRTNRGTSYEQYF
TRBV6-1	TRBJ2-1	CASSEGEGMSDEQFF